This T cell receptor (beta chain) is drawn from a study of blood T cell repertoires in COVID-19. The CDR3 totals 16 residues. Germline loops: CDR1 KGHDR, CDR2 SFDVKD. V dropped 4 bases and J dropped 4; count of bases not matched to a gene: 7. Individuals drawn from 20 to 25 US areas were roughly 18 to 100 years old. Allocation to cohorts depended on clinical history reported by the participants. In the study's own analysis: Nucleated cell number was recorded as an estimate derived from reference gene primer amplification. TCRdb's table, derived via immunoSEQ multiplex PCR, lists solely in-frame clones and lacks some. V and J calls and clone size are those listed in that table; D and trimming were worked out from the DNA. The sample carries about 300,000 clones, around 92% recorded once.

This chain connects TRBV24-1 to TRBJ2-1; 9 nucleotides agree with TRBD1. The receptor's source is a woman aged 50 to 60 who had been exposed to COVID-19. What was sequenced was PBMCs or T cells enriched from blood (not recorded which). CDR3 protein: CATSDTGQGRYNEQFF. The CDR3 bases are TGTGCCACCAGTGACACCGGACAGGGGAGGTACAATGAGCAGTTCTTC.